Listed below are T cell receptor beta chains from one sample, sequenced in a study of cytomegalovirus exposure and HLA in healthy donors. Sequencing used immunoSEQ multiplex PCR; TCRdb keeps in-frame clones, though not all of them. The data hold approximately 65,000 clones, with 96% observed a single time. The sample consisted of PBMCs. The source is a woman between 18 and 29 years old in good health and CMV-seropositive. Both conserved end residues are part of each CDR3. D genes are given only for firm matches. Not every row has a clone size; where given, it reads once, few, many or a size class.

size,D,V,J,DNA,CDR3
-,-,TRBV18,TRBJ2-1,TGTGCCAGCTCACCAAGATTACAGGCCTCCTACAATGAGCAGTTCTTC,CASSPRLQASYNEQFF
-,TRBD1,TRBV28,TRBJ1-4,TGTGCCAGCAGTTTACAGGGGGCAGGTAAAAAACTGTTTTTT,CASSLQGAGKKLFF
-,-,TRBV28,TRBJ2-6,TGTGCCAGCAGTGAGTGGTTGTCTGGGGCCAACGTCCTGACTTTC,CASSEWLSGANVLTF
-,TRBD1,TRBV4-1,TRBJ1-2,TGCGCCAGCAGTACGGGACAGCGTCTCCTTGGCTACACCTTC,CASSTGQRLLGYTF
-,-,TRBV28,TRBJ2-7,TGTGCCAGCAGTTTCCTGGGGGCCGAGCAGTACTTC,CASSFLGAEQYF
-,-,TRBV30,TRBJ2-5,TGTGCCTGGAGCCCTCTCGGAGAGACCCAGTACTTC,CAWSPLGETQYF
-,TRBD2,TRBV7-8,TRBJ2-1,TGTGCCAGCAGCGCCCGGGACTATAACAATGAGCAGTTCTTC,CASSARDYNNEQFF
-,-,TRBV6-4,TRBJ2-1,TGTGCCAGCAGTGAGACAGGGGAGGGGTACAATGAGCAGTTCTTC,CASSETGEGYNEQFF
-,TRBD2,TRBV7-8,TRBJ2-7,TGTGCCAGCAGCACCGGGGTGGCGGGAGGACGATCCTACGAGCAGTACTTC,CASSTGVAGGRSYEQYF
-,-,TRBV11-1,TRBJ2-5,TGTGCCAGCAGCTTAACCGGTGAGGAGACCCAGTACTTC,CASSLTGEETQYF
-,-,TRBV18,TRBJ2-7,TGTGCCAGCTCACCGGTCAGGTCGCAGAACGAGCAGTACTTC,CASSPVRSQNEQYF
-,TRBD2,TRBV7-6,TRBJ2-7,TGTGCCAGCAGCTTAGCTCAAGCGGGAGGCCACGAGCAGTACTTC,CASSLAQAGGHEQYF
once,-,TRBV15,TRBJ2-4,TGTGCCACCAGCAGAGCCAACCAGGGAGCCAAAAACATTCAGTACTTC,CATSRANQGAKNIQYF
-,TRBD1,TRBV28,TRBJ1-2,TGTGCCAGCAGACTAGACAGGGGGTTGCACTATGGCTACACCTTC,CASRLDRGLHYGYTF
-,-,TRBV11-2,TRBJ2-7,TGTGCCAGCAGCTTAGATCTAAAACGGTTTGGCTACGAGCAGTACTTC,CASSLDLKRFGYEQYF
-,TRBD1,TRBV28,TRBJ1-4,TGTGCCACCTTGGACAGGGCATATGAAAAACTGTTTTTT,CATLDRAYEKLFF
-,-,TRBV15,TRBJ2-7,TGTGCCACCAGCAGAGGATACTCCGAGCAGTACTTC,CATSRGYSEQYF
-,TRBD2,TRBV5-1,TRBJ2-2,TGCGCCAGCAGCTTGGCAGGAATAGCGGGACGGGCGGACACCGGGGAGCTGTTTTTT,CASSLAGIAGRADTGELFF
-,-,TRBV6-5,TRBJ1-2,TGTGCCAGCAGTTACATGGGCCACGGCTACACCTTC,CASSYMGHGYTF
-,TRBD2,TRBV6-1,TRBJ2-7,TGTGCCAGCAGTGACACCCGACTAGCGGGAGCTTACGAGCAGTACTTC,CASSDTRLAGAYEQYF
-,-,TRBV21-1,TRBJ1-3,TGTGCCAGCAGCTCGACAGGGCCTCGATCTGGAAACACCATATATTTT,CASSSTGPRSGNTIYF
once,-,TRBV12-2,TRBJ1-1,TGTGCAAGTCGACCGCCTCCCGGGACAGGGCCGATGAACACTGAAGCTTTCTTT,CASRPPPGTGPMNTEAFF
-,-,TRBV7-3,TRBJ2-3,TGTGCCAGCAGCGGTACTAGCACAGATACGCAGTATTTT,CASSGTSTDTQYF
-,TRBD2,TRBV9,TRBJ2-1,TGTGCCAGCAGCGAGCCTTCTAGCGGGAGTTCCTACAATGAGCAGTTCTTC,CASSEPSSGSSYNEQFF
-,TRBD2,TRBV5-1,TRBJ2-3,TGCGCCAGCAGCCAAACTAGCGGAATAAGCACAGATACGCAGTATTTT,CASSQTSGISTDTQYF
-,-,TRBV27,TRBJ2-7,TGTGCCAGCAGTTTCGGACAGACCTACGAGCAGTACTTC,CASSFGQTYEQYF
-,-,TRBV7-2,TRBJ1-1,TGTGCCAGCAGCTTATCAGGGATGACTGAAGCTTTCTTT,CASSLSGMTEAFF
-,TRBD2,TRBV28,TRBJ2-7,TGTGCCAGCAGTTCAACGACTAGCGGGAGTATCTTTGGGGAACACGAGCAGTACTTC,CASSSTTSGSIFGEHEQYF
-,-,TRBV2,TRBJ2-7,TGTGCCAGCAGTGGGAGGTCATCCTACGAGCAGTACTTC,CASSGRSSYEQYF
-,-,TRBV5-6,TRBJ2-7,TGTGCCAGCAGCGCGGGCACCTACGAGCAGTACTTC,CASSAGTYEQYF
-,-,TRBV5-4,TRBJ2-6,TGTGCCAGCAGCCCCGAAGCCGGCTCTGGGGCCAACGTCCTGACTTTC,CASSPEAGSGANVLTF
-,TRBD2,TRBV7-7,TRBJ2-2,TGTGCTAGCAGCCTAAATGCGGCTAGCGGGAGTACCAACACCGGGGAGCTGTTTTTT,CASSLNAASGSTNTGELFF
-,-,TRBV30,TRBJ2-5,TGTGCCTGGAAGGACTTCGGACCGGAGACCCAGTACTTC,CAWKDFGPETQYF
-,-,TRBV7-3,TRBJ2-2,TGTGCCAGCAGCTTAACGATGGGGGGAGCGTGGGGCACCGGGGAGCTGTTTTTT,CASSLTMGGAWGTGELFF
-,-,TRBV28,TRBJ1-4,TGTGCCAGCAGTTTAAGCCTCCTCGGGACACCCGAATACGAAAAACTGTTTTTT,CASSLSLLGTPEYEKLFF
-,-,TRBV7-8,TRBJ2-1,TGTGCCAGCAGCTGGAGAAACAATGAGCAGTTCTTC,CASSWRNNEQFF
-,TRBD1,TRBV4-2,TRBJ1-2,TGTGCCAGCAGCCAGGGGGCCCAGGGGGGATTTAACTATGGCTACACCTTC,CASSQGAQGGFNYGYTF
-,-,TRBV19,TRBJ2-5,TGTGCCAGTAGTATAGACCCAGATACCCAAGAGACCCAGTACTTC,CASSIDPDTQETQYF
-,-,TRBV4-3,TRBJ2-3,TGCGCCAGCAGCCAGGGGCGGACCTTCCCCACAGATACGCAGTATTTT,CASSQGRTFPTDTQYF
-,-,TRBV6-5,TRBJ1-1,TGTGCCAGCAGGCCCCCGGCGGGTATGAACACTGAAGCTTTCTTT,CASRPPAGMNTEAFF
-,TRBD1,TRBV30,TRBJ1-2,TGTGCCTGGAGTGTACTTGGGACAGGGGAGGATGGCTACACCTTC,CAWSVLGTGEDGYTF
-,-,TRBV7-2,TRBJ2-7,TGTGCCAGCAGCCTCTACGAGCAGTACTTC,CASSLYEQYF
-,-,TRBV7-2,TRBJ1-3,TGTGCCAGCAGCCCTTCCTCTGGAAACACCATATATTTT,CASSPSSGNTIYF
-,-,TRBV2,TRBJ2-3,TGTGCCATACACAGGGATACGCAGTATTTT,CAIHRDTQYF
-,TRBD1,TRBV11-3,TRBJ1-1,TGTGCCAGCAGCCCATTGGGACAGGTGAACACTGAAGCTTTCTTT,CASSPLGQVNTEAFF
-,-,TRBV27,TRBJ1-2,TGTGCCAGCAGTTTATCTCCAGGGTCGGTCTATGGCTACACCTTC,CASSLSPGSVYGYTF
-,-,TRBV29-1,TRBJ1-2,TGCAGCGTAGACAGCTATGGCTACACCTTC,CSVDSYGYTF
-,-,TRBV6-5,TRBJ2-7,TGTGCCAGCAGTTACTCAAGGGAGGTCTCCTACGAGCAGTACTTC,CASSYSREVSYEQYF
-,TRBD1,TRBV7-8,TRBJ1-1,TGTGCCAGCAGCGCCCGGGACAGGGACACTGAAGCTTTCTTT,CASSARDRDTEAFF
-,TRBD1,TRBV27,TRBJ1-4,TGTGCCAGCAGCGAGGGACAGTTAAATGAAAAACTGTTTTTT,CASSEGQLNEKLFF
-,TRBD1,TRBV4-1,TRBJ1-5,TGCGCCAGCAGCCAAATGGAGGGGGCGAATCAGCCCCAGCATTTT,CASSQMEGANQPQHF
-,-,TRBV7-8,TRBJ1-5,TGTGCCAGCAGCTCACGTGAGGGCAATCAGCCCCAGCATTTT,CASSSREGNQPQHF
-,TRBD1,TRBV28,TRBJ2-5,TGTGCCAGCAGTTTGGTCGGGGACAGGGTTGGCCAGTACTTC,CASSLVGDRVGQYF
-,-,TRBV12-5,TRBJ1-3,TGTGCTAGTGGTTTGGTAGGGGTCCGAAACCTCCGGCAAACCATATATTTT,CASGLVGVRNLRQTIYF
-,TRBD1,TRBV5-8,TRBJ1-1,TGTGCCAGCAGCTTCGACAGGGTGACTGAAGCTTTCTTT,CASSFDRVTEAFF
-,-,TRBV30,TRBJ2-7,TGTGCCTGGAGTCCGTTAGATCAGGGCGCCTACGAGCAGTACTTC,CAWSPLDQGAYEQYF
-,-,TRBV27,TRBJ1-1,TGTGCCAGCTTCCCGAGGGAACAGAACACTGAAGCTTTCTTT,CASFPREQNTEAFF